One and the same sample provided the 5 T cell receptor beta chains below, sequenced in a study of control samples from healthy donors and cancer patients. The protocol was immunoSEQ multiplex PCR, while the TCRdb copy is restricted to in-frame clones and leaves out a portion. The sample contains 250,000 to 300,000 clones, 82% of which appear only once. The sequencing input was PBMCs. The receptors here all came from a woman aged 60-75 years with lung cancer.

The genes are TRBV10-1 and TRBJ1-1, with a weak D call TRBD1 (6 bases). The CDR3 covers 13 residues. CDR1 is WNHNN and CDR2 is SYGVQD in the germline V gene (reference sequence). Trimming pared 3 bases from V and 4 bases from J, leaving 9 bases between. CDR3 residues: CASSEGGLTEAFF. CDR3 DNA sequence: TGCGCCAGCAGTGAAGGGGGACTCACTGAAGCTTTCTTT.

This clone was found a few times. The chain couples TRBV18 to TRBJ2-3, with 7 bases matching TRBD2. Per germline, CDR1 KGHSH and CDR2 LQKENI. V shed 6 bases, J shed 4 bases, and the junction held 10 bases outside the gene matches. The CDR3 runs to 15 residues. The CDR3 protein is CASSSMAGGSDTQYF. The DNA for the CDR3 is TGTGCCAGCTCGTCCATGGCCGGGGGGTCAGATACGCAGTATTTT.

The V gene is TRBV11-3, the J gene TRBJ2-1; no firm D call. Trimming removed 5 bases from V and 7 bases from J, with 12 bases in between. CDR3 length: 13 amino acids. CDR1 and CDR2 from the germline V gene are SGHNT and YENEEA. CDR3 sequence (DNA): TGTGCCAGCAGCCAGAACTCGGTAAATGAGCAGTTCTTC. This translates into CASSQNSVNEQFF. Full variable domain (remainder filled in from reference TRBV11-3 and TRBJ2-1): EAGVVQSPRYKIIEKKQPVAFWCNPISGHNTLYWYLQNLGQGPELLIRYENEEAVDDSQLPKDRFSAERLKGVDSTLKIQPAELGDSAVYLCASSQNSVNEQFFGPGTRLTVL.

The chain carries TRBV24-1 and TRBJ2-3, with a weak D call TRBD1 (5 bases). The CDR3 is 15 amino acids. The germline V and J ends were trimmed by 4 bases and 2 bases, with 12 bases remaining between them. Germline V CDR1 and CDR2: KGHDR, SFDVKD. The CDR3 loop reads CATSEGAGNTDTQYF. The CDR3 nucleotides are TGTGCCACCAGTGAAGGGGCAGGGAACACAGATACGCAGTATTTT.

The V gene is TRBV6-5, the J gene TRBJ1-2; 8 positions match TRBD1. CDR1 is MNHEY, CDR2 SVGAGI, per germline. The junction had 9 bases not matched to a gene; V was cut back by 6 bases and J by 3 bases. This CDR3 is 15 amino acids long. CDR3 DNA sequence: TGTGCCAGCAGACAGCCGGTGACAGGGGACTATGGCTACACCTTC. Translation gives CASRQPVTGDYGYTF.